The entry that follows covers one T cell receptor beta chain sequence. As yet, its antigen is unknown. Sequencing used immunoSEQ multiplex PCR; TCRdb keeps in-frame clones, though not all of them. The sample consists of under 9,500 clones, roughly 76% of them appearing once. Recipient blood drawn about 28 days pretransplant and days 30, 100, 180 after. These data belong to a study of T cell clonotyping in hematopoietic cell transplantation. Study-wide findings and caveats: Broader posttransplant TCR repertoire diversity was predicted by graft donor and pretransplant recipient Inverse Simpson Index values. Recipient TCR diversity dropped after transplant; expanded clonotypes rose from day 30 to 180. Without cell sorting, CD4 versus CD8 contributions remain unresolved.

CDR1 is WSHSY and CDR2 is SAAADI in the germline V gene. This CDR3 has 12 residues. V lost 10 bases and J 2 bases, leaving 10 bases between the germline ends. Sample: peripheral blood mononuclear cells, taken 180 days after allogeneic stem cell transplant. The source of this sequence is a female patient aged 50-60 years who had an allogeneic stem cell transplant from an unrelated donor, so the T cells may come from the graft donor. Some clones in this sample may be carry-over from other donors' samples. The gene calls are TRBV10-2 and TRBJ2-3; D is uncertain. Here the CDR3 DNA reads TGCGCCACAGGAGACCACACAGATACGCAGTATTTT. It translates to CATGDHTDTQYF.